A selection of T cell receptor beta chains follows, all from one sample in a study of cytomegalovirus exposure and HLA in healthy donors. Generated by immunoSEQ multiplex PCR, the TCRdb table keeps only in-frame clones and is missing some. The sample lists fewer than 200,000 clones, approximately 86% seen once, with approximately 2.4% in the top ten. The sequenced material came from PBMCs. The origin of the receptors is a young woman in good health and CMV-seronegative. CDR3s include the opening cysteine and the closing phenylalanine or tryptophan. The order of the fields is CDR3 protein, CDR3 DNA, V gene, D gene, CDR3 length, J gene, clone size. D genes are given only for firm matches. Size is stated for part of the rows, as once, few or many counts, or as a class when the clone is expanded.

cdr3_aa: CASSLARRGGYTF
cdr3_nt: TGTGCCAGCAGCTTAGCGCGGAGAGGTGGCTACACCTTC
v_call: TRBV7-9
d_call: -
cdr3_length: 13
j_call: TRBJ1-2
clone_size: -

cdr3_aa: CASSPRSAGNTIYF
cdr3_nt: TGTGCCAGCAGCCCGAGGAGTGCTGGAAACACCATATATTTT
v_call: TRBV6-5
d_call: -
cdr3_length: 14
j_call: TRBJ1-3
clone_size: -

cdr3_aa: CASSARQVDTGELFF
cdr3_nt: TGCGCCAGCAGCGCCCGGCAGGTGGACACCGGGGAGCTGTTTTTT
v_call: TRBV4-3
d_call: -
cdr3_length: 15
j_call: TRBJ2-2
clone_size: -

cdr3_aa: CASSPWEGLYEQYF
cdr3_nt: TGTGCCAGCAGCCCGTGGGAGGGATTGTACGAGCAGTACTTC
v_call: TRBV5-8
d_call: TRBD2
cdr3_length: 14
j_call: TRBJ2-7
clone_size: -

cdr3_aa: CASSPPSGRIYGYTF
cdr3_nt: TGTGCCAGCAGCCCCCCCTCCGGCAGGATCTATGGCTACACCTTC
v_call: TRBV7-2
d_call: -
cdr3_length: 15
j_call: TRBJ1-2
clone_size: -

cdr3_aa: CASSQGRQGGGYEQYF
cdr3_nt: TGCGCCAGCAGCCAAGGGAGACAGGGGGGAGGCTACGAGCAGTACTTC
v_call: TRBV4-3
d_call: TRBD1
cdr3_length: 16
j_call: TRBJ2-7
clone_size: -

cdr3_aa: CASSERQGLVGQPQHF
cdr3_nt: TGTGCCAGCAGCGAAAGACAGGGATTGGTGGGTCAGCCCCAGCATTTT
v_call: TRBV7-6
d_call: TRBD1
cdr3_length: 16
j_call: TRBJ1-5
clone_size: -

cdr3_aa: CALDRGTYGYTF
cdr3_nt: TGTGCCTTGGACAGGGGGACCTATGGCTACACCTTC
v_call: TRBV30
d_call: TRBD1
cdr3_length: 12
j_call: TRBJ1-2
clone_size: few

cdr3_aa: CASRLSGSGNIQYF
cdr3_nt: TGTGCCAGCCGCCTAAGCGGGAGCGGGAACATTCAGTACTTC
v_call: TRBV13
d_call: TRBD2
cdr3_length: 14
j_call: TRBJ2-4
clone_size: once

cdr3_aa: CASSLVLWAGSGANVLTF
cdr3_nt: TGCGCCAGCAGCTTAGTACTTTGGGCGGGCTCTGGGGCCAACGTCCTGACTTTC
v_call: TRBV5-1
d_call: -
cdr3_length: 18
j_call: TRBJ2-6
clone_size: -

cdr3_aa: CASRETGTAEKLFF
cdr3_nt: TGTGCCAGCAGGGAAACAGGGACGGCGGAAAAACTGTTTTTT
v_call: TRBV2
d_call: -
cdr3_length: 14
j_call: TRBJ1-4
clone_size: -

cdr3_aa: CASSFARAGELFF
cdr3_nt: TGTGCCAGCAGTTTCGCTCGGGCCGGGGAGCTGTTTTTT
v_call: TRBV27
d_call: -
cdr3_length: 13
j_call: TRBJ2-2
clone_size: once

cdr3_aa: CAIREEAFF
cdr3_nt: TGTGCCATCCGGGAGGAAGCTTTCTTT
v_call: TRBV6-1
d_call: -
cdr3_length: 9
j_call: TRBJ1-1
clone_size: -

cdr3_aa: CASSLGTSGGQETQYF
cdr3_nt: TGCGCCAGCAGCTTAGGGACTAGCGGGGGCCAAGAGACCCAGTACTTC
v_call: TRBV5-1
d_call: TRBD2
cdr3_length: 16
j_call: TRBJ2-5
clone_size: -

cdr3_aa: CASSGEAGGQNEQFF
cdr3_nt: TGTGCCAGCAGCGGTGAAGCGGGAGGGCAGAATGAGCAGTTCTTC
v_call: TRBV9
d_call: TRBD2
cdr3_length: 15
j_call: TRBJ2-1
clone_size: -

cdr3_aa: CASSLSGPTEDIQYF
cdr3_nt: TGCGCCAGCAGCCTCTCGGGCCCGACAGAGGACATTCAGTACTTC
v_call: TRBV4-3
d_call: -
cdr3_length: 15
j_call: TRBJ2-4
clone_size: few

cdr3_aa: CASSIGGTSGTADTQYF
cdr3_nt: TGTGCCAGCAGCATTGGGGGGACTAGCGGGACGGCAGATACGCAGTATTTT
v_call: TRBV5-4
d_call: TRBD2
cdr3_length: 17
j_call: TRBJ2-3
clone_size: -

cdr3_aa: CASSPPGQVGGELFF
cdr3_nt: TGTGCCAGCAGCCCCCCCGGCCAGGTCGGCGGGGAGCTGTTTTTT
v_call: TRBV5-4
d_call: -
cdr3_length: 15
j_call: TRBJ2-2
clone_size: -

cdr3_aa: CASSESSSASYEQYF
cdr3_nt: TGCGCCAGCAGCGAGTCTTCTAGTGCCTCCTACGAGCAGTACTTC
v_call: TRBV4-3
d_call: -
cdr3_length: 15
j_call: TRBJ2-7
clone_size: -

cdr3_aa: CASSQGAGELFF
cdr3_nt: TGTGCCAGCTCACAGGGGGCCGGGGAGCTGTTTTTT
v_call: TRBV18
d_call: -
cdr3_length: 12
j_call: TRBJ2-2
clone_size: -

cdr3_aa: CASIAQGLEGYTF
cdr3_nt: TGTGCCAGTATTGCACAGGGCCTTGAGGGCTACACCTTC
v_call: TRBV19
d_call: -
cdr3_length: 13
j_call: TRBJ1-2
clone_size: -

cdr3_aa: CASSVRGGSGDTQYF
cdr3_nt: TGTGCCAGCAGCGTACGCGGGGGCTCGGGAGATACGCAGTATTTT
v_call: TRBV7-3
d_call: -
cdr3_length: 15
j_call: TRBJ2-3
clone_size: -

cdr3_aa: CASSFGSSVGNEQFF
cdr3_nt: TGCGCCAGCAGCTTCGGGAGTTCCGTGGGCAATGAGCAGTTCTTC
v_call: TRBV5-1
d_call: -
cdr3_length: 15
j_call: TRBJ2-1
clone_size: -

cdr3_aa: CATSYRDRAYNEQFF
cdr3_nt: TGTGCCACCAGCTACCGGGACAGGGCATACAATGAGCAGTTCTTC
v_call: TRBV15
d_call: TRBD1
cdr3_length: 15
j_call: TRBJ2-1
clone_size: -

cdr3_aa: CASSLVRGLTNTGELFF
cdr3_nt: TGTGCCAGCAGCTTAGTTCGTGGGCTAACGAACACCGGGGAGCTGTTTTTT
v_call: TRBV7-8
d_call: -
cdr3_length: 17
j_call: TRBJ2-2
clone_size: -

cdr3_aa: CATCPEPQHF
cdr3_nt: TGTGCCACCTGTCCGGAGCCCCAGCATTTT
v_call: TRBV15
d_call: -
cdr3_length: 10
j_call: TRBJ1-5
clone_size: -

cdr3_aa: CASSLGEITGELFF
cdr3_nt: TGCGCCAGCAGCTTGGGAGAAATCACCGGGGAGCTGTTTTTT
v_call: TRBV5-1
d_call: -
cdr3_length: 14
j_call: TRBJ2-2
clone_size: few

cdr3_aa: CARIAGAGYEQYF
cdr3_nt: TGCGCCAGAATAGCGGGAGCGGGTTACGAGCAGTACTTC
v_call: TRBV4-1
d_call: TRBD2
cdr3_length: 13
j_call: TRBJ2-7
clone_size: -

cdr3_aa: CATSRDRGRGGEQYF
cdr3_nt: TGTGCCACCAGCAGAGATCGGGGAAGGGGGGGAGAGCAGTACTTC
v_call: TRBV15
d_call: -
cdr3_length: 15
j_call: TRBJ2-7
clone_size: -

cdr3_aa: CASSPSRGYNEQFF
cdr3_nt: TGTGCCAGCAGTCCCTCCCGGGGCTACAATGAGCAGTTCTTC
v_call: TRBV27
d_call: -
cdr3_length: 14
j_call: TRBJ2-1
clone_size: -

cdr3_aa: CASSPANGRAGRGYTF
cdr3_nt: TGTGCCAGCTCACCCGCGAATGGACGGGCCGGGAGAGGCTACACCTTC
v_call: TRBV18
d_call: -
cdr3_length: 16
j_call: TRBJ1-2
clone_size: once

cdr3_aa: CSVVDNNEQFF
cdr3_nt: TGCAGCGTTGTAGATAACAATGAGCAGTTCTTC
v_call: TRBV29-1
d_call: -
cdr3_length: 11
j_call: TRBJ2-1
clone_size: -

cdr3_aa: CASSYAEGANVLTF
cdr3_nt: TGTGCCAGCAGTTACGCCGAGGGGGCCAACGTCCTGACTTTC
v_call: TRBV6-6
d_call: -
cdr3_length: 14
j_call: TRBJ2-6
clone_size: -

cdr3_aa: CASSELDSEAFF
cdr3_nt: TGTGCCAGCAGTGAACTGGACAGTGAAGCTTTCTTT
v_call: TRBV25-1
d_call: -
cdr3_length: 12
j_call: TRBJ1-1
clone_size: -

cdr3_aa: CAISVGAQGTDTQYF
cdr3_nt: TGTGCCATCAGTGTGGGGGCTCAGGGCACAGATACGCAGTATTTT
v_call: TRBV10-3
d_call: -
cdr3_length: 15
j_call: TRBJ2-3
clone_size: -

cdr3_aa: CASSPPTGVWDEKLFF
cdr3_nt: TGTGCCAGTAGTCCGCCTACAGGGGTCTGGGATGAAAAACTGTTTTTT
v_call: TRBV19
d_call: TRBD1
cdr3_length: 16
j_call: TRBJ1-4
clone_size: once

cdr3_aa: CASSVASDRVYGYTF
cdr3_nt: TGTGCCAGCAGCGTAGCTAGTGACAGGGTCTATGGCTACACCTTC
v_call: TRBV9
d_call: TRBD1
cdr3_length: 15
j_call: TRBJ1-2
clone_size: -

cdr3_aa: CASSRALTSIYEQYF
cdr3_nt: TGTGCCAGCAGCCGGGCCTTGACTAGCATCTACGAGCAGTACTTC
v_call: TRBV11-2
d_call: TRBD2
cdr3_length: 15
j_call: TRBJ2-7
clone_size: few

cdr3_aa: CASSPRAGAHYEQYF
cdr3_nt: TGTGCCAGCAGCCCCCGCGCGGGGGCACACTACGAGCAGTACTTC
v_call: TRBV7-9
d_call: -
cdr3_length: 15
j_call: TRBJ2-7
clone_size: -

cdr3_aa: CASSQGGNAGELFF
cdr3_nt: TGTGCCAGCAGCCAGGGAGGGAACGCCGGGGAGCTGTTTTTT
v_call: TRBV5-6
d_call: TRBD2
cdr3_length: 14
j_call: TRBJ2-2
clone_size: once

cdr3_aa: CASSTGGALNEQYF
cdr3_nt: TGTGCCAGCAGTACAGGGGGCGCGTTAAACGAGCAGTACTTC
v_call: TRBV6-5
d_call: TRBD1
cdr3_length: 14
j_call: TRBJ2-7
clone_size: -